The clone carrying this T cell receptor (beta chain) was seen just once. Its target is unknown. Random-hexamer reverse transcription was applied to roughly 0.5 to 1 ug RNA. Multiplex PCR with immunoSEQ amplified the TCR beta CDR3 across 54 Vbeta and 13 Jbeta. From the immunoSEQ multiplex PCR reads, TCRdb called clonotypes with MiXCR, one entry per CDR3 protein. The sample lists approximately 210,000 distinct CDR3 sequences, 94% occurring once. The data are from a study of CD8 T cells in Susac syndrome. Study information: There were Susac syndrome patients who were therapy-naive at blood draw, others on corticosteroids, and others on intravenous immunoglobulin alone.

Study conclusions and caveats: None of the CD4+ T cell repertoires in Susac syndrome showed clonal expansion.

From germline, CDR1 is DFQATT and CDR2 SNEGSKA (reference sequence). Trimming pared 2 bases from V and 3 bases from J, leaving 3 bases between. The CDR3 is 11 amino acids. Through negative isolation, CD4+ and CD8+ T cells were obtained, while TEMRA cells were enriched using FACS. The source material was CD4+ T cells from PBMCs. This receptor was obtained from a human donor with Susac syndrome. The genes are TRBV20-1 and TRBJ2-3, with D hard to call. The CDR3 DNA sequence: TGCAGTGCTAGAAGGACAGATACGCAGTATTTT. It encodes CSARRTDTQYF.